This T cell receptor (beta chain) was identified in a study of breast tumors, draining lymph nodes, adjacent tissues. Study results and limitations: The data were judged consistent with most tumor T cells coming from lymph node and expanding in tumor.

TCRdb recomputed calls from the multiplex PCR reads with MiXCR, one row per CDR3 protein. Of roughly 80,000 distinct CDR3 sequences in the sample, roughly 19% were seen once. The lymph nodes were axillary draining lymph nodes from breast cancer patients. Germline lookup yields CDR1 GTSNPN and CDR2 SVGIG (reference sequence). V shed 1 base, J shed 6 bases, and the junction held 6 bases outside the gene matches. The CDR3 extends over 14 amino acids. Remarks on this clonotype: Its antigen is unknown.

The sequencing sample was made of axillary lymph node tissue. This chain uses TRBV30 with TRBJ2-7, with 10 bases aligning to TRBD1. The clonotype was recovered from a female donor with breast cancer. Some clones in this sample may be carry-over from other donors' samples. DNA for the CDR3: TGTGCCTGGAGTGAAAGGACAGGGGGAGCCGAGCAGTACTTC. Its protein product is CAWSERTGGAEQYF.